A selection of T cell receptor beta chains follows, all from one sample in a study of CD8+ T cells in alopecia areata. Measured with immunoSEQ multiplex PCR; TCRdb has only the in-frame clones, and not every one. The sample yields 200,000 or so clones, about two fifths seen once. The input for sequencing was CD4+ T cells sorted from blood, taken at week 34, from a patient treated with tofacitinib. Source of these receptors: a human donor with alopecia areata. CDR3s include the opening cysteine and the closing phenylalanine or tryptophan. The D gene is left open where the match is weak. Clone size appears in some rows only: once, few, many, or a class for an expanded clone.

v_call	clone_size	j_call	d_call	cdr3_nt	cdr3_aa
TRBV18	few	TRBJ2-1	NA	TGTGCCAGCTCCCCGGCCGGGGCGCAGTTCTTC	CASSPAGAQFF
TRBV4-1	NA	TRBJ1-1	NA	TGCGCCAGCAGCCGCGAAGGAAGGGACACTGAAGCTTTCTTT	CASSREGRDTEAFF
TRBV7-9	NA	TRBJ1-5	NA	TGTGCCAGCAGCTTAGTAGGAGATCGCAATCAGCCCCAGCATTTT	CASSLVGDRNQPQHF
TRBV30	NA	TRBJ1-4	NA	TGTGCCTGGAGTGTAGGCCTCCCCATTGAAAAACTGTTTTTT	CAWSVGLPIEKLFF
TRBV13	NA	TRBJ2-6	NA	TGTGCCAGCAGCTTAACGGGAGCTGGGGCCAACGTCCTGACTTTC	CASSLTGAGANVLTF
TRBV15	NA	TRBJ2-1	NA	TGTGCCACCAGCAGGAACGACTGGCACAGCTCCTACAATGAGCAGTTCTTC	CATSRNDWHSSYNEQFF
TRBV25-1	once	TRBJ1-1	NA	TGTGCCAGCAGGAGTGTGAACACTGAAGCTTTCTTT	CASRSVNTEAFF
TRBV30	NA	TRBJ1-5	NA	TGTGCCTGGAGTGCCGGCAGCAATCAGCCCCAGCATTTT	CAWSAGSNQPQHF
TRBV30	NA	TRBJ2-5	NA	TGTGCCTGGAGTGTAGGGACTTCTGAGAGCCAGTACTTC	CAWSVGTSESQYF
TRBV5-4	NA	TRBJ2-6	NA	TGTGCCAGCACACCCGGGGGACGCTCTGGGGCCAACGTCCTGACTTTC	CASTPGGRSGANVLTF
TRBV4-1	few	TRBJ2-1	TRBD2	TGCGCCAGCGCACCCTCGGGCGGGAGAAATATTAATGAGCAGTTCTTC	CASAPSGGRNINEQFF
TRBV6-5	once	TRBJ1-5	NA	TGTGCCAGCAGCCGGGACCCCCAGCCGTATCAGCCCCAGCATTTT	CASSRDPQPYQPQHF
TRBV7-3	few	TRBJ2-6	NA	TGTGCCAGCAGCTTACCTCAGACAGGCCTCTCTGGGGCCAACGTCCTGACTTTC	CASSLPQTGLSGANVLTF
TRBV30	NA	TRBJ1-2	NA	TGTGCCTGGAGTGTAATCGCCAACAGCCTAACCTTC	CAWSVIANSLTF
TRBV30	few	TRBJ2-3	NA	TGTGCCTGGATCAAGATAGGCACGGATACGCAGTATTTT	CAWIKIGTDTQYF
TRBV19	NA	TRBJ2-7	NA	TGTGCCAGTAGTTTTGGACGGGATTACTACGAGCAGTACTTC	CASSFGRDYYEQYF